The clone carrying this T cell receptor (beta chain) was observed a few times. This table comes from immunoSEQ multiplex PCR, and its TCRdb copy is limited to in-frame clones, with some not included. The sample has 260,000 or so clones, 81% seen once. The data belong to a study of blood T cell repertoires in COVID-19. Germline CDR1 reads MRHNA; CDR2 reads SNTAGT. V shed 5 bases and J shed 4 bases, with 11 bases lying between them. This CDR3 has 13 residues. This sequence joins TRBV6-4 and TRBJ1-1; no clear D. This TCR was sampled from an elderly woman with COVID-19, enrolled during active disease. Sequencing used peripheral blood. The CDR3: CASSRRAGTEAFF. The CDR3 DNA follows: TGTGCCAGCAGTAGGAGGGCGGGCACTGAAGCTTTCTTT.